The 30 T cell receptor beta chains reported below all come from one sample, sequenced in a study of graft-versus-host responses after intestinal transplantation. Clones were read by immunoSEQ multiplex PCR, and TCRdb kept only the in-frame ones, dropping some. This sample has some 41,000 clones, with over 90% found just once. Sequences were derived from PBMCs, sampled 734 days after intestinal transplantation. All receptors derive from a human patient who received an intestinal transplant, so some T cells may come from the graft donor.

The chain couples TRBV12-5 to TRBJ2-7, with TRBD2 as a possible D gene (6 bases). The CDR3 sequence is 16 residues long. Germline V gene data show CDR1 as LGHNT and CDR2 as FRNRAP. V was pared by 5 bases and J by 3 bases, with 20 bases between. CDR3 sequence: CASGIPTDYSSYEQYF. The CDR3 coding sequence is TGTGCTAGTGGTATACCAACGGACTATTCGAGCTACGAGCAGTACTTC.

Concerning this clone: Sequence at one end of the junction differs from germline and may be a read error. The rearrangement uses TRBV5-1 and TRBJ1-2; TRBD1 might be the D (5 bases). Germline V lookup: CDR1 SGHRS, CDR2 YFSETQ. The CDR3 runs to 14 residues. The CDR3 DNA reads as TGCGCCAGCAGCTCCCTGGGGACTAAGTATGGCTACACCTTC. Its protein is CASSSLGTKYGYTF.

Here the CDR3 DNA reads TGTGCCAGCAGCCTCTACGCAGGCCAGAACACTGAAGCTTTCTTT. Its protein is CASSLYAGQNTEAFF. The rearrangement uses TRBV9 and TRBJ1-1; no reliable D call. The length of the CDR3 is 15 residues. V was clipped by 4 bases and J by 1 base, with 14 bases between them. Germline V lookup: CDR1 SGDLS, CDR2 YYNGEE.

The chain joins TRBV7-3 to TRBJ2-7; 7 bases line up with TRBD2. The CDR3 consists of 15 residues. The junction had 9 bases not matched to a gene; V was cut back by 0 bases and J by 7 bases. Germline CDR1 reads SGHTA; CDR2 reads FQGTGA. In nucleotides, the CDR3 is TGTGCCAGCAGCTTAACGGGCGGGAGAACTAGTGAGCAGTACTTC. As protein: CASSLTGGRTSEQYF. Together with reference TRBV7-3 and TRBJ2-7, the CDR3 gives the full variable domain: GAGVSQTPSNKVTEKGKYVELRCDPISGHTALYWYRQSLGQGPEFLIYFQGTGAADDSGLPNDRFFAVRPEGSVSTLKIQRTERGDSAVYLCASSLTGGRTSEQYFGPGTRLTVT.

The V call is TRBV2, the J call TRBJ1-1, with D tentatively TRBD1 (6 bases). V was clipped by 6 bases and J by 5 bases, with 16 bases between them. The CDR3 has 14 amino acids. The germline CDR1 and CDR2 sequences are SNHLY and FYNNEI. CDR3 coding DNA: TGTGCCAGCAGGAAACCATCCGGGACAACTGAAGCTTTCTTT. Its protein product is CASRKPSGTTEAFF.

CDR3 DNA: TGCGCCAGCAGTGAGAGGGGTAGTCAGCCCCAGCATTTT. It yields the protein CASSERGSQPQHF. The chain employs TRBV10-1 and TRBJ1-5; D might be TRBD1 (5 bases). The CDR3 length is 13 residues. Trimming shortened V by 2 bases and J by 6 bases, and 8 bases separated the two germline ends. Germline V lookup: CDR1 WNHNN, CDR2 SYGVQD (reference sequence).

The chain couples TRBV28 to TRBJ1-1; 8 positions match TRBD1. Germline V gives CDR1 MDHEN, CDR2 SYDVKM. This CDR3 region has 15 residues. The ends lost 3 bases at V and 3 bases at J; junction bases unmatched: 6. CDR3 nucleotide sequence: TGTGCCAGCAGTTTCCAGGGGGCAGCGGACACTGAAGCTTTCTTT. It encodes CASSFQGAADTEAFF.

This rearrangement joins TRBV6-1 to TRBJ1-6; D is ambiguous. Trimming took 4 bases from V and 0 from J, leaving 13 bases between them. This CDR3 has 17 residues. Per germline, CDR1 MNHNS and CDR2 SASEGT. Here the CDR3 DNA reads TGTGCCAGCAGTGTTGGTTTTGGCGACTCCTATAATTCACCCCTCCACTTT. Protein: CASSVGFGDSYNSPLHF.

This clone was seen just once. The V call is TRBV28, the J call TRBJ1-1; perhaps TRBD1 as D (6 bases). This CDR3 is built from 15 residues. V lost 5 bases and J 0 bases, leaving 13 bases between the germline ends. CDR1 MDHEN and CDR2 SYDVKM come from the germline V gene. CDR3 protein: CASSPGVRLNTEAFF. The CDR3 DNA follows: TGTGCCAGCAGTCCAGGGGTTCGGCTGAACACTGAAGCTTTCTTT.

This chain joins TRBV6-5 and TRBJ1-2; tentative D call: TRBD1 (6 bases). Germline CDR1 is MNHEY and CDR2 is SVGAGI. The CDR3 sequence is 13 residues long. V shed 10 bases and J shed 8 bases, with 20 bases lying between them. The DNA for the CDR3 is TGTGCCATCAGCGGACAGATTGAGGGGGGCTACACCTTC. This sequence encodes CAISGQIEGGYTF.

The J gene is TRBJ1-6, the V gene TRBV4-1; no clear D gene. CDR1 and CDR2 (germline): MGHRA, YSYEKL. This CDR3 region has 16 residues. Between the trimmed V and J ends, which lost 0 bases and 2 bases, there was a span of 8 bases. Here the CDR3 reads CASSQDGVPYNSPLHF. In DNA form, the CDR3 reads TGCGCCAGCAGCCAAGATGGGGTCCCCTATAATTCACCCCTCCACTTT.

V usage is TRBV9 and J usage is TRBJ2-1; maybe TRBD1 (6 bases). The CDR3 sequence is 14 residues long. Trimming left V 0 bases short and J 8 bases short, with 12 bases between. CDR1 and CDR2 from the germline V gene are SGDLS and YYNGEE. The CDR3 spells CASSVAQGRDEQFF. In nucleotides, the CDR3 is TGTGCCAGCAGCGTAGCTCAGGGGCGGGATGAGCAGTTCTTC.

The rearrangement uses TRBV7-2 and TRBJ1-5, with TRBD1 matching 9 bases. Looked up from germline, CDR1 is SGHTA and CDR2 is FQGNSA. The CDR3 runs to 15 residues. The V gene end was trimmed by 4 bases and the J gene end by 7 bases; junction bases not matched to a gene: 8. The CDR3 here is CASSSPGQGIQPQHF. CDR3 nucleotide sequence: TGTGCCAGCAGCTCACCGGGACAGGGAATCCAGCCCCAGCATTTT.

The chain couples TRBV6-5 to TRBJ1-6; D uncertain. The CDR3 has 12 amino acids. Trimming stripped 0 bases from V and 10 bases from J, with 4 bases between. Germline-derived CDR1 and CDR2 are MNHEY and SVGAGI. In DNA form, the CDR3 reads TGTGCCAGCAGTTACTCGGAATCACCCCTCCACTTT. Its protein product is CASSYSESPLHF.

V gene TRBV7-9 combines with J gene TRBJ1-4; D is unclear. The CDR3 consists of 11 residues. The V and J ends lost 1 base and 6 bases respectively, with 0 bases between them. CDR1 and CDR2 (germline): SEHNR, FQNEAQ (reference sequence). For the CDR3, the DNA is TGTGCCAGCAGCTTAGATGAAAAACTGTTTTTT. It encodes CASSLDEKLFF.

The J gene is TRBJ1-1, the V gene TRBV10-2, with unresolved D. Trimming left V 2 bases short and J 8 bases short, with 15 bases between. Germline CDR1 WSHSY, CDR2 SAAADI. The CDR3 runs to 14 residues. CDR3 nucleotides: TGCGCCAGCAGTGAGGGCCTTTCCGGCTTCGAAGCTTTCTTT. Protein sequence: CASSEGLSGFEAFF.

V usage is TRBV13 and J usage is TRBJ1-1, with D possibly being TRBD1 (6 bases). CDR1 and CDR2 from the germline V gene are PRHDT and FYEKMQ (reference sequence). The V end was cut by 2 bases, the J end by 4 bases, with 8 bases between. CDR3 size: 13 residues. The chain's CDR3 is CASSLQDSTEAFF. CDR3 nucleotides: TGTGCCAGCAGCTTACAGGACAGCACTGAAGCTTTCTTT.

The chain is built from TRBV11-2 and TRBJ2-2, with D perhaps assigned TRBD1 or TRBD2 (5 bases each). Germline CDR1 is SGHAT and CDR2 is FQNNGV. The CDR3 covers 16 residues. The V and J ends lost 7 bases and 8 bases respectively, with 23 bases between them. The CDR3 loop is CASNMGRSYHEGELFF. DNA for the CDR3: TGTGCCAGCAACATGGGACGATCCTATCACGAAGGGGAGCTGTTTTTT.

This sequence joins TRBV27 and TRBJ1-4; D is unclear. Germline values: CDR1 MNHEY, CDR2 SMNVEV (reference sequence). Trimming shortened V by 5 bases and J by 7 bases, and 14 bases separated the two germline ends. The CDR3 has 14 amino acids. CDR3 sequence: CASSALNVGEKLFF. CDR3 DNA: TGTGCCAGCAGTGCCTTAAACGTTGGTGAAAAACTGTTTTTT.

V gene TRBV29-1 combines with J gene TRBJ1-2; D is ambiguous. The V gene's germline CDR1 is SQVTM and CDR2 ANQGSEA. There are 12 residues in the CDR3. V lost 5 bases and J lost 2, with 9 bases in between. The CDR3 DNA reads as TGCAGCGTTTCGGACGGGAACTATGGCTACACCTTC. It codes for CSVSDGNYGYTF.

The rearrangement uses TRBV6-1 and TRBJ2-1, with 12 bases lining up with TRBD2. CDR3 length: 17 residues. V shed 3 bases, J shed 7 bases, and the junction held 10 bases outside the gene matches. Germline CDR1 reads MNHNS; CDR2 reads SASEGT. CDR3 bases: TGTGCCAGCAGTGAGCTTCCTAGCGGGGGGGCTGGGAATGAGCAGTTCTTC. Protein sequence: CASSELPSGGAGNEQFF.

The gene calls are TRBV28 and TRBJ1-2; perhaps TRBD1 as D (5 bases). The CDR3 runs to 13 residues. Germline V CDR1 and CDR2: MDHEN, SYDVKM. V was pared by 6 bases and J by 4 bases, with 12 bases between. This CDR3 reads CASSPGGPYGYTF. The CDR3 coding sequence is TGTGCCAGCAGCCCTGGGGGTCCCTATGGCTACACCTTC.

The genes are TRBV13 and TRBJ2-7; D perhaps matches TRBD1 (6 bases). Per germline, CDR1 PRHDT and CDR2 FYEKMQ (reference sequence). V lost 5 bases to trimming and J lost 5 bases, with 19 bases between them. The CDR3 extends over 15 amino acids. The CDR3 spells CASSPGIQYRDEQYF. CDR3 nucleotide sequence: TGTGCCAGCAGCCCGGGGATCCAGTACAGGGACGAGCAGTACTTC. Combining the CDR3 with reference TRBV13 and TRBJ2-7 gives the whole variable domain AAGVIQSPRHLIKEKRETATLKCYPIPRHDTVYWYQQGPGQDPQFLISFYEKMQSDKGSIPDRFSAQQFSDYHSELNMSSLELGDSALYFCASSPGIQYRDEQYFGPGTRLTVT.

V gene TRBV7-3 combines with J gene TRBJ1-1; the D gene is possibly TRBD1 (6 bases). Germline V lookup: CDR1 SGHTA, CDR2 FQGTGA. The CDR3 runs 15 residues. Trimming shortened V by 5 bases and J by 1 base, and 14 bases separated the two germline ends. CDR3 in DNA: TGTGCCAGCAGCCCTACGGGACACCCGAACACTGAAGCTTTCTTT. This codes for CASSPTGHPNTEAFF.

The CDR3 nucleotides read TGTGCCAGCAGTTTGGACAGGGCAGGGACCGGGGAGCTGTTTTTT. It is translated as CASSLDRAGTGELFF. The rearrangement uses TRBV28 and TRBJ2-2, with TRBD1 matching 8 bases. V trimming: 3 bases; J trimming: 5 bases; junction bases outside the gene matches: 5. This CDR3 is built from 15 residues. CDR1 and CDR2 (germline): MDHEN, SYDVKM.

This CDR3 is CASSYRGQNTEAFF. The CDR3, as DNA: TGTGCCAGCAGTTATCGGGGACAGAACACTGAAGCTTTCTTT. The chain has TRBV6-1 and TRBJ1-1; maybe TRBD1 (6 bases). Trimming removed 5 bases from V and 1 base from J, with 11 bases in between. CDR1 is MNHNS, CDR2 SASEGT, per germline. The CDR3 consists of 14 residues.

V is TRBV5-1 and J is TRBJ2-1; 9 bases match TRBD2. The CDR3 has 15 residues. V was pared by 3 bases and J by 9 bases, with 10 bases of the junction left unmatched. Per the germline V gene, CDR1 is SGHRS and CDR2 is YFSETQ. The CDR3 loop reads CASSSRVAGVGEQFF. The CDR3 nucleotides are TGCGCCAGCAGCTCCCGGGTAGCGGGAGTGGGTGAGCAGTTCTTC.

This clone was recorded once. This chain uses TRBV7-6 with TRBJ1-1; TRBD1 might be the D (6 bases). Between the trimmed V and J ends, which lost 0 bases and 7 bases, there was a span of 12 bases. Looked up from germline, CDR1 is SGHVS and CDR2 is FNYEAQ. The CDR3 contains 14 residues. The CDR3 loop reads CASSLAGAGVEAFF. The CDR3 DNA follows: TGTGCCAGCAGCTTAGCGGGGGCAGGGGTTGAAGCTTTCTTT.

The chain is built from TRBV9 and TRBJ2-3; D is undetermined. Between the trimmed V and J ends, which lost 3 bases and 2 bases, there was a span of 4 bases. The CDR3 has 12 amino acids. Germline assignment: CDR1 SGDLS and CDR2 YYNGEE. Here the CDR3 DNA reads TGTGCCAGCAGCGGAGCCACAGATACGCAGTATTTT. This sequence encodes CASSGATDTQYF.

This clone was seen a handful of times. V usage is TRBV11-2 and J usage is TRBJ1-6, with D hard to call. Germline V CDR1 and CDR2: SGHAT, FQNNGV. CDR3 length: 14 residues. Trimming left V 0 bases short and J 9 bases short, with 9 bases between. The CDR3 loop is CASSLDVYGSPLHF. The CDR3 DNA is TGTGCCAGCAGCTTAGATGTCTACGGTTCACCCCTCCACTTT.